This T cell receptor (beta chain) was observed in a study of Ad26.COV2.S vaccination and SARS-CoV-2 variants. This table comes from immunoSEQ multiplex PCR, and its TCRdb copy is limited to in-frame clones, with some not included. This sample yields more than 350,000 clones, of which approximately 90% are seen a single time; more than 10% belongs to the top ten. With 2 bases clipped from V and 5 bases from J, the junction kept 8 bases outside the gene matches. The germline CDR1 and CDR2 sequences are SGHDT and YYEEEE. This CDR3 comprises 15 residues. Treatment meaning: around 19 received Ad26.COV2.S at low or high dose, single or two shots; five or six received placebo; per-sample allocation not given. Day 63 following the first vaccine or placebo injection was when the samples were taken.

The sequence came from a person aged 18-60 years who received the Ad26.COV2.S COVID-19 vaccine or a placebo. The genes are TRBV5-6 and TRBJ2-7; the match to TRBD1 covers 9 bases. Sequenced here: peripheral blood, sampled in a trial of Ad26.COV2.S vaccine versus placebo. The CDR3 DNA sequence: TGTGCCAGCAGCTTACAGGGGGCATTAGAGGACGAGCAGTACTTC. Amino acid sequence: CASSLQGALEDEQYF.